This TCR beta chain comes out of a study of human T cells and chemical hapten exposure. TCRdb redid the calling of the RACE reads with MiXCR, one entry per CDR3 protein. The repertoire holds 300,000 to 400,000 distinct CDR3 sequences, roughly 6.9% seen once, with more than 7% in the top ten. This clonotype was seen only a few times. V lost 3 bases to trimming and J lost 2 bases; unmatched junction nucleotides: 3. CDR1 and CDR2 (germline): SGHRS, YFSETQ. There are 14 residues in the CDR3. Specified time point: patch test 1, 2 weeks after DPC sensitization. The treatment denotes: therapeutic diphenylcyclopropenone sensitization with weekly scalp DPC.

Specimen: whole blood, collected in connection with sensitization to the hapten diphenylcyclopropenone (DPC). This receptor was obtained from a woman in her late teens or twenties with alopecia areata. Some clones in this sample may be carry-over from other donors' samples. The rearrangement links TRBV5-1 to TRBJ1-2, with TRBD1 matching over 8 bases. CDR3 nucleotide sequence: TGCGCCAGCAGCTCCACAGGGGGGAACTATGGCTACACCTTC. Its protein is CASSSTGGNYGYTF. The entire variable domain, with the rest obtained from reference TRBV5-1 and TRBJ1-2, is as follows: KAGVTQTPRYLIKTRGQQVTLSCSPISGHRSVSWYQQTPGQGLQFLFEYFSETQRNKGNFPGRFSGRQFSNSRSEMNVSTLELGDSALYLCASSSTGGNYGYTFGSGTRLTVV.